This TCR beta chain was identified in a study of blood T cell repertoires in COVID-19. Study context: From T cells, B-cell-depleted T cells, or PBMCs came the material, which was cDNA or gDNA.

Germline values: CDR1 SQVTM, CDR2 ANQGSEA. The CDR3 length is 14 residues. Which cohort a participant joined came from the clinical history participants gave. Profiling relied on immunoSEQ multiplex PCR, and the TCRdb table lists in-frame clones only, not all of them. The sample records under 300,000 clones, around 91% being singletons. In the case of this clone: Compared with germline, one end of the junction differs, possibly owing to a read error.

This TCR was recovered from a woman aged 18-30 years who had recovered from COVID-19. The chain couples TRBV29-1 to TRBJ1-2; 7 nucleotides align to TRBD1. Sequenced sample: PBMCs or T cells enriched from blood (not recorded which). CDR3 sequence: CSVEDRVVGYGYTF. CDR3 in DNA: TGCAGCGTGGAAGACAGGGTGGTTGGGTATGGCTACACCTTC.